Below are 12 T cell receptor beta chains sequenced from a single sample in a study of blood T cell repertoires in COVID-19. The assay was immunoSEQ multiplex PCR, and TCRdb's table has in-frame clones only and misses some. The sample has over 70,000 clones, approximately 80% seen once. The sample taken for sequencing was peripheral blood. The receptors were gathered from a man in his 70s with acute or convalescent COVID-19.

As DNA, the CDR3 is TGTGCCAGTCGACTAGCAGTGGTGAACGAGCAGTACTTC. Protein product: CASRLAVVNEQYF. V gene TRBV28 combines with J gene TRBJ2-7; 7 bases map to TRBD2. Germline V CDR1 and CDR2: MDHEN, SYDVKM. CDR3 size: 13 residues. With V trimmed by 9 bases and J by 5 bases, 10 bases remained unmatched.

The V gene is TRBV5-1, the J gene TRBJ2-3, with TRBD2 as a possible D gene (6 bases). V lost 7 bases and J lost 0, with 12 bases in between. Germline lookup yields CDR1 SGHRS and CDR2 YFSETQ. The CDR3 length is 14 residues. CDR3 residues: CASDIAGSTDTQYF. The CDR3 coding sequence is TGCGCCAGCGACATTGCGGGGAGCACAGATACGCAGTATTTT.

The chain joins TRBV7-9 to TRBJ1-6; no clear D. Germline CDR1 SEHNR, CDR2 FQNEAQ (reference sequence). The V gene lost 2 bases and the J gene lost 0 bases, with 14 bases spanning the gap. The CDR3 totals 18 residues. The CDR3 here is CASSLSLGGSSYNSPLHF. CDR3 bases: TGTGCCAGCAGCTTAAGTCTCGGAGGGAGCTCCTATAATTCACCCCTCCACTTT.

The chain's CDR3 is CASSPGGLTYGYTF. The CDR3 region has the DNA TGTGCCAGCTCACCGGGAGGGCTTACGTATGGCTACACCTTC. V and J are TRBV18 and TRBJ1-2; D gene unclear. CDR1 is KGHSH, CDR2 LQKENI, per germline. The V and J ends lost 3 bases and 5 bases respectively, with 13 bases between them. The CDR3 has 14 residues.

This clone was counted only a few times. V is TRBV5-1 and J is TRBJ2-7; 11 nucleotides align to TRBD2. V was clipped by 0 bases and J by 5 bases; unmatched bases: 7. This CDR3 contains 16 residues. CDR1 is SGHRS and CDR2 is YFSETQ in the germline V gene. The CDR3 DNA is TGCGCCAGCAGCTTGGACCCTCTAGCGGGAGGCCACGAGCAGTACTTC. Protein product: CASSLDPLAGGHEQYF. The complete variable domain, with remaining parts taken from reference TRBV5-1 and TRBJ2-7, reads KAGVTQTPRYLIKTRGQQVTLSCSPISGHRSVSWYQQTPGQGLQFLFEYFSETQRNKGNFPGRFSGRQFSNSRSEMNVSTLELGDSALYLCASSLDPLAGGHEQYFGPGTRLTVT.

The rearrangement links TRBV7-9 to TRBJ1-2; 10 positions agree with TRBD1. The CDR3 consists of 17 residues. V gave up 5 bases and J gave up 8 bases; unmatched junction bases: 17. CDR1 is SEHNR, CDR2 FQNEAQ, per germline (reference sequence). The CDR3 loop is CASSPDRGRPSDGGYTF. For the CDR3, the DNA is TGTGCCAGCAGCCCTGACAGGGGGCGTCCCTCGGATGGAGGCTACACCTTC.

The chain employs TRBV4-1 and TRBJ2-5, with D unresolved. CDR3 size: 13 residues. The V gene lost 2 bases and the J gene lost 4 bases, with 8 bases spanning the gap. CDR1 and CDR2 (germline): MGHRA, YSYEKL. CDR3 in DNA: TGCGCCAGCAGCCAAACCCACGGAGAGACCCAGTACTTC. Protein sequence: CASSQTHGETQYF.

The chain couples TRBV15 to TRBJ2-5; TRBD1 aligns across 7 bases. The CDR3 has 14 amino acids. The V gene end was trimmed by 8 bases and the J gene end by 2 bases; junction bases not matched to a gene: 8. Germline V gene sequence: CDR1 LNHNV, CDR2 YYDKDF (reference sequence). CDR3 protein: CATLGRQGQETQYF. DNA of the CDR3: TGTGCCACCTTAGGGAGACAGGGACAAGAGACCCAGTACTTC.

The chain links TRBV5-5 to TRBJ1-5; no firm D call. The length of the CDR3 is 13 residues. Trimming took 4 bases from V and 5 from J, leaving 10 bases between them. CDR1 is SGHKS, CDR2 YYEKEE, per germline (reference sequence). CDR3 coding DNA: TGTGCCAGCAGCGCGGGGTTCGATCAGCCCCAGCATTTT. The encoded protein is CASSAGFDQPQHF.

V gene TRBV19 combines with J gene TRBJ2-3; TRBD2 aligns across 10 bases. The CDR3 has 14 amino acids. CDR1 LNHDA and CDR2 SQIVND come from the germline V gene (reference sequence). Trimming took 7 bases from V and 7 from J; bases not matched to a gene: 8. The CDR3 nucleotides read TGTGCCAGTACCTCAGCGGGGGGGCGATATACGCAGTATTTT. Residues: CASTSAGGRYTQYF.

V is TRBV9 and J is TRBJ2-3; TRBD2 aligns across 15 bases. From germline, CDR1 is SGDLS and CDR2 YYNGEE. CDR3 size: 19 residues. The ends lost 4 bases at V and 4 bases at J; junction bases unmatched: 13. The CDR3 sequence: CASSLRTSGGAVMPDTQYF. For the CDR3, the DNA is TGTGCCAGCAGCTTACGGACTAGCGGGGGGGCCGTAATGCCAGATACGCAGTATTTT.

The chain carries TRBV19 and TRBJ1-1; D remains ambiguous. The CDR3 contains 14 residues. Germline lookup yields CDR1 LNHDA and CDR2 SQIVND (reference sequence). V was pared by 11 bases and J by 2 bases, with 18 bases between. The DNA of the CDR3 is TGTGCCTCCCGCCGGGGAGGGAGAAACACTGAAGCTTTCTTT. As protein: CASRRGGRNTEAFF.